The clone carrying this T cell receptor (beta chain) has ten or more counts. Its target is unknown. This entry comes from a study of T cells in Graves' hyperthyroidism and ophthalmopathy. About the study: Initial diagnosis, before any treatment, was when peripheral blood was collected.

V was trimmed by 5 bases and J by 4 bases, leaving 11 bases between them. The CDR3 is 13 amino acids. Germline V CDR1 and CDR2: SGHNT, YENEEA. Findings and limits, study-wide: Separation of ophthalmopathy from stable hyperthyroidism was achieved by a 13 V-J model.

There were TCR beta CDR3 regions amplified from RNA transcripts. HTBI primers were the set used in a first-round RT-PCR of the TCR CDR3. Each CDR3 protein is one row after TCRdb ran MiXCR on the multiplex PCR reads. The table lists 300,000 to 400,000 distinct CDR3 sequences, roughly 21% of them singletons. No progression to ophthalmopathy during 18 months of follow-up defined stable disease. Extraction of PBMCs used under 13 ml of fresh peripheral blood. The genes are TRBV11-3 and TRBJ1-1; D is unclear. The TCR originated in a woman aged 45 to 65 with Graves' hyperthyroidism. The sample consisted of blood. The CDR3 region has the DNA TGTGCCAGCAGCCAACCTGGTGGCACTGAAGCTTTCTTT. It codes for CASSQPGGTEAFF.